This entry describes one TCR beta chain. Its target is unknown. The entry originates in a study of T cell responses to AZD1222 COVID-19 vaccine. Study-wide points: White British donors predominated, females outnumbered males, and clonal diversity was possibly underestimated. Of spike-specific TCRs, nearly half reportedly target regions left unmutated in variants. Spike-specific TCR breadth and depth grew following two AZD1222 doses. The repertoires were collected only after the peak T cell response.

Germline V gene sequence: CDR1 ENHRY, CDR2 SYGVKD. Trimming removed 6 bases from V and 5 bases from J, with 19 bases in between. This CDR3 has 15 amino acids. Using immunoSEQ multiplex PCR, the repertoire was profiled, and TCRdb retains in-frame clones only, with some absent. The sample consists of some 120,000 clones, 92% of them appearing once. The specimen was peripheral blood, collected on day 0 of AZD1222 vaccination. The origin of this receptor is an adult in good health. The genes are TRBV10-3 and TRBJ2-5; weak D call: TRBD1 (5 bases). The CDR3 is CAISETGPPRETQYF. Written as DNA, the CDR3 is TGTGCCATCAGCGAAACAGGACCACCCCGGGAGACCCAGTACTTC.